The 10 T cell receptor beta chains reported below all come from one sample, sequenced in a study of shared clonotypes between healthy human individuals. The protocol was immunoSEQ multiplex PCR, while the TCRdb copy is restricted to in-frame clones and leaves out a portion. The sample holds 2 million to 3 million clones, around 90% seen once. The source material was naive CD4+ T cells sorted from blood. Subset noted: CD45RA+ positively selected. The receptors here all came from a man between 18 and 29 years old in good health.

J is TRBJ2-5 and V is TRBV7-6; 9 bases agree with TRBD1. V lost 5 bases, J lost 5 bases, and 3 bases stayed unmatched. CDR3 length: 13 residues. Germline CDR1 and CDR2: SGHVS and FNYEAQ. CDR3 sequence reads: CASSTGGLETQYF. Written as DNA, the CDR3 is TGTGCCAGCAGCACAGGGGGCCTTGAGACCCAGTACTTC.

This chain connects TRBV10-3 to TRBJ1-1; a weak D match, TRBD1 (6 bases). Trimming removed 6 bases at V and 1 base at J, with 12 bases between. The CDR3 sequence is 14 residues long. CDR1 ENHRY and CDR2 SYGVKD come from the germline V gene. CDR3 in DNA: TGTGCCATCAGGTCACAGGGTTGGAACACTGAAGCTTTCTTT. Residues: CAIRSQGWNTEAFF.

The chain couples TRBV6-5 to TRBJ1-5, with D possibly TRBD1 on 6 matching bases. The germline CDR1 and CDR2 sequences are MNHEY and SVGAGI. This CDR3 is 15 amino acids long. The V and J ends lost 6 bases and 2 bases respectively, with 14 bases between them. The CDR3 sequence is CASRRSSGGNQPQHF. CDR3 DNA sequence: TGTGCCAGCAGGAGGTCGTCAGGGGGCAATCAGCCCCAGCATTTT.

This clone occurred once. The chain is built from TRBV9 and TRBJ2-2; 8 bases are shared with TRBD2. The V gene end was trimmed by 3 bases and the J gene end by 0 bases; junction bases not matched to a gene: 4. The CDR3 loop spans 16 amino acids. Germline V gene lookup returns CDR1 SGDLS and CDR2 YYNGEE. Here the CDR3 reads CASSEAGGPNTGELFF. CDR3 nucleotide sequence: TGTGCCAGCAGCGAGGCGGGGGGCCCGAACACCGGGGAGCTGTTTTTT.

This chain links TRBV19 with TRBJ2-3, with TRBD2 identical over 8 bases. There are 16 residues in the CDR3. J was trimmed by 2 bases and V by 0 bases; bases with no gene match: 4. CDR1 is LNHDA, CDR2 SQIVND, per germline (reference sequence). CDR3 sequence reads: CASSIEGSGTTDTQYF. The CDR3 DNA reads as TGTGCCAGTAGTATAGAAGGTAGCGGGACCACAGATACGCAGTATTTT. The whole variable domain, filled in from reference TRBV19 and TRBJ2-3, reads DGGITQSPKYLFRKEGQNVTLSCEQNLNHDAMYWYRQDPGQGLRLIYYSQIVNDFQKGDIAEGYSVSREKKESFPLTVTSAQKNPTAFYLCASSIEGSGTTDTQYFGPGTRLTVL.

There are a few counts of this clone. This rearrangement joins TRBV19 to TRBJ1-2, with D unclear. Germline CDR1 reads LNHDA; CDR2 reads SQIVND (reference sequence). V gave up 0 bases and J gave up 4 bases, with 6 bases separating them. The CDR3 has 13 residues. CDR3 sequence: CASSIDTVYGYTF. The CDR3, as DNA: TGTGCCAGTAGTATAGACACAGTCTATGGCTACACCTTC.

This clone came up once. The chain combines TRBV10-3 with TRBJ2-3; a possible D gene is TRBD1 (5 bases). Looked up from germline, CDR1 is ENHRY and CDR2 is SYGVKD. This CDR3 has 15 residues. V lost 6 bases to trimming and J lost 2 bases, with 15 bases between them. CDR3 bases: TGTGCCATCAGGAGTGGGGCAGCCCTCACAGATACGCAGTATTTT. It specifies CAIRSGAALTDTQYF.

The genes are TRBV5-1 and TRBJ1-1, with 8 positions matching TRBD1. V lost 1 base and J lost 4; bases outside the gene matches: 12. The CDR3 sequence is 17 residues long. CDR1 SGHRS and CDR2 YFSETQ come from the germline V gene. CDR3 nucleotide sequence: TGCGCCAGCAGCTTGAATCCCGCCGGACAGGGTCTCACTGAAGCTTTCTTT. It specifies CASSLNPAGQGLTEAFF.

V is TRBV30 and J is TRBJ1-2; maybe TRBD1 (6 bases). The V end lost 1 base, the J end lost 2 bases, and 20 bases lay between the germline ends. Germline loops: CDR1 GTSNPN, CDR2 SVGIG (reference sequence). The CDR3 consists of 17 residues. CDR3 bases: TGTGCCTGGAGTGGAATTGGGGGGCCCGGGTCGAACTATGGCTACACCTTC. Translated, it gives CAWSGIGGPGSNYGYTF.

The rearrangement joins TRBV5-1 to TRBJ1-1; weak D call: TRBD1 (6 bases). The CDR3 runs 15 residues. With 0 bases removed from V and 5 bases from J, the gap between germline ends came to 14 bases. Germline V lookup: CDR1 SGHRS, CDR2 YFSETQ. CDR3: CASSLGYGGRTEAFF. The CDR3, as DNA: TGCGCCAGCAGCTTGGGGTACGGGGGCAGGACTGAAGCTTTCTTT.